This is a list of T cell receptor beta chains from one sample in a study of blood T cell repertoires in COVID-19. Assay used: immunoSEQ multiplex PCR; TCRdb lists only in-frame clones, some missing. The repertoire holds 350,000 to 500,000 clones, with 88% as singletons. Sequenced material: PBMCs or T cells enriched from blood (not recorded which). The source is a young woman who had been exposed to COVID-19. CDR3s include the opening cysteine and the closing phenylalanine or tryptophan. D genes are given only for firm matches. Not every row has a clone size; where given, it reads once, few, many or a size class.

size,D,J,V,length,CDR3,DNA
NA,TRBD2,TRBJ2-7,TRBV6-5,13,CASRRSSAGEQYF,TGTGCCAGCAGAAGGTCCTCAGCGGGGGAGCAGTACTTC
NA,TRBD1,TRBJ1-1,TRBV12-3/TRBV12-4,13,CASSFGTASEAFF,TGTGCCAGCAGTTTCGGGACAGCCTCCGAAGCTTTCTTT
NA,TRBD1,TRBJ1-5,TRBV30,14,CAWSVKTGGSAQHF,TGTGCCTGGAGTGTAAAGACAGGGGGCTCGGCCCAGCATTTT
NA,NA,TRBJ1-2,TRBV7-2,14,CASTHSAGFGGYTF,TGTGCCAGCACCCATAGTGCAGGTTTCGGTGGCTACACCTTC
NA,NA,TRBJ1-1,TRBV28,13,CASSLYGSTEAFF,TGTGCCAGCAGTTTATACGGGAGCACTGAAGCTTTCTTT
NA,TRBD1,TRBJ1-3,TRBV7-3,17,CASSLTGTGGLGNTIYF,TGTGCCAGCAGCTTAACGGGGACAGGGGGCCTTGGAAACACCATATATTTT
NA,NA,TRBJ2-5,TRBV10-3,14,CAISLQGAQETQYF,TGTGCCATCAGCTTACAGGGAGCCCAAGAGACCCAGTACTTC
NA,TRBD1,TRBJ1-1,TRBV5-5,14,CASSQPQGATEAFF,TGTGCCAGCAGCCAACCCCAGGGGGCCACTGAAGCTTTCTTT
NA,TRBD1,TRBJ1-5,TRBV19,16,CASKAGTGGVGQPQHF,TGTGCCAGTAAAGCCGGGACAGGGGGCGTAGGGCAGCCCCAGCATTTT
NA,TRBD1,TRBJ1-5,TRBV25-1,15,CASSETGGLNQPQHF,TGTGCCAGCAGTGAAACAGGGGGTCTCAATCAGCCCCAGCATTTT
NA,TRBD1,TRBJ1-2,TRBV28,15,CASSSSGTGKYGYTF,TGTGCCAGCAGTTCGAGTGGGACAGGGAAGTATGGCTACACCTTC
once,TRBD1,TRBJ2-3,TRBV5-6,14,CASSLGQGADTQYF,TGTGCCAGCAGCTTGGGACAGGGGGCCGATACGCAGTATTTT
few,NA,TRBJ1-2,TRBV5-1,14,CASSLTGWDYGYTF,TGCGCCAGCAGCTTGACAGGGTGGGACTATGGCTACACCTTC
once,NA,TRBJ1-2,TRBV5-6,15,CASSLGQGGTNGYTF,TGTGCCAGCAGCTTGGGCCAGGGAGGGACGAATGGCTACACCTTC
NA,TRBD1,TRBJ2-7,TRBV28,16,CASSLVPGQGPYEQYF,TGTGCCAGCAGTTTAGTGCCGGGACAGGGTCCCTACGAGCAGTACTTC
NA,TRBD1,TRBJ1-1,TRBV7-2,15,CASSPETGFATPAFF,TGTGCCAGCAGCCCCGAGACAGGGTTCGCCACCCCAGCTTTCTTT
NA,NA,TRBJ1-2,TRBV6-5,15,CASSYRTTLNYGYTF,TGTGCCAGCAGTTACCGGACAACTCTTAACTATGGCTACACCTTC
NA,TRBD1,TRBJ1-2,TRBV7-2,14,CASSLSWTGGLYTF,TGTGCCAGCAGCCTAAGCTGGACAGGGGGACTCTACACCTTC
NA,NA,TRBJ1-5,TRBV14,13,CASSQGDKQPQHF,TGTGCCAGCAGCCAAGGGGACAAACAGCCCCAGCATTTT
NA,NA,TRBJ1-1,TRBV5-6,13,CASSFPPSTEAFF,TGTGCCAGCAGCTTCCCACCGAGCACTGAAGCTTTCTTT